This note documents a single T cell receptor (beta chain) sequence. The target antigen is unknown. Trimming cost V 3 bases and J 4 bases, with 15 bases left between them. The germline CDR1 and CDR2 sequences are PRHDT and FYEKMQ (reference sequence). There are 15 residues in the CDR3. The data were obtained in a study of T cell responses to AZD1222 COVID-19 vaccine. Study outcomes and limitations: Clonal diversity may have been underestimated in mostly white British donors.

The protocol was immunoSEQ multiplex PCR, while the TCRdb copy is restricted to in-frame clones and leaves out a portion. Here the sample spans roughly 140,000 clones, about nine tenths being singletons. This specimen consisted of peripheral blood, obtained on day 0 of AZD1222 vaccination. This rearrangement joins TRBV13 to TRBJ2-5; weak D call: TRBD2 (6 bases). The sequence was obtained from an adult in good health. The CDR3: CASSFSSSGVETQYF. DNA for the CDR3: TGTGCCAGCAGCTTCTCCTCTTCGGGGGTAGAGACCCAGTACTTC.